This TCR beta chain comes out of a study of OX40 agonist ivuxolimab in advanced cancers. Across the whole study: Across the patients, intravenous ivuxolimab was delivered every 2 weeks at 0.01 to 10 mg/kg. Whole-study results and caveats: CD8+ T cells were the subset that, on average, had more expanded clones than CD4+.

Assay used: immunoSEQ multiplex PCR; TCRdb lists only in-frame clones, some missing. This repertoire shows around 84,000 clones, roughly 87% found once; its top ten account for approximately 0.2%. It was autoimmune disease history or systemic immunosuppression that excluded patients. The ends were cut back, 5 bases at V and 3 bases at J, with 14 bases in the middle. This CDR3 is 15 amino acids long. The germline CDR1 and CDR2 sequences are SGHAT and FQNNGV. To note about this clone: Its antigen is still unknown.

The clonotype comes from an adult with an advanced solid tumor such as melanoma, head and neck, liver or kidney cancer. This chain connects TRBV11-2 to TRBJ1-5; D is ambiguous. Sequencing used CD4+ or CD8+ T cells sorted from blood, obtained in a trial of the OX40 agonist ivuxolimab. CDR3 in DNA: TGTGCCAGCAGCCCAACGGCGGGGTTCAATCAGCCCCAGCATTTT. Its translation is CASSPTAGFNQPQHF.